This is a list of T cell receptor beta chains from one sample in a study of cytomegalovirus exposure and HLA in healthy donors. Only in-frame clones appear in the TCRdb table, and some are missing; sequencing was by immunoSEQ multiplex PCR. The data contain roughly 130,000 clones, around nine tenths of them singletons. The sequencing sample was made of PBMCs. The receptors were gathered from a man younger than 45 in good health and CMV-seronegative. The CDR3 runs from the conserved cysteine through the conserved F or W. A D gene is named only where the DNA matches it firmly. The size of a clone is reported for some rows only, either as once, few or many, or as a class for expanded clones.

>TRBJ1-3|TRBV25-1|NA|NA
TGTGCCAGCAGTGAATATCCAGGGGTAGGAAACACCATATATTTT
CASSEYPGVGNTIYF
>TRBJ1-3|TRBV12-5|NA|NA
TGTGCTAGTGGCTTAAATCTAAACACCATATATTTT
CASGLNLNTIYF
>TRBJ1-1|TRBV19|once|TRBD1
TGTGCCAGTAGTCCTCCGGGACAGGGGGCTGAAGCTTTCTTT
CASSPPGQGAEAFF
>TRBJ2-1|TRBV5-1|NA|TRBD2
TGCGCCAGCAGCTACGGGGGACTAAACAATGAGCAGTTCTTC
CASSYGGLNNEQFF
>TRBJ1-5|TRBV9|NA|NA
TGTGCCAGCAGCGCAGGCGTTGGGCCCCAGCATTTT
CASSAGVGPQHF
>TRBJ2-7|TRBV7-2|few|TRBD2
TGTGCCAGCAGCTGGTCGGGGGGGCCACGGGAGCAGTACTTC
CASSWSGGPREQYF
>TRBJ1-5|TRBV13|NA|TRBD1
TGTGCCAGCAGCAAACGACAGGGGACGCCCCAGCATTTT
CASSKRQGTPQHF
>TRBJ1-1|TRBV7-6|NA|NA
TGTGCCAGCAGCTTTGGGTCTGGCGGGTCTATCACTGAAGCTTTCTTT
CASSFGSGGSITEAFF
>TRBJ2-1|TRBV29-1|NA|NA
TGCAGCGCTCCTAGGGGGGGGCTAAACAATGAGCAGTTCTTC
CSAPRGGLNNEQFF
>TRBJ2-3|TRBV11-2|NA|TRBD1
TGTGCCAGCAGCTTAGTTGTTCAGGGGGCAGATACGCAGTATTTT
CASSLVVQGADTQYF
>TRBJ2-5|TRBV7-9|NA|NA
TGTGCCAGTCTCCGGACTCTAAAGGGACACTTCCAAGAGACCCAGTACTTC
CASLRTLKGHFQETQYF
>TRBJ1-2|TRBV25-1|once|TRBD1
TGTGCCAGCAGTGAATATGAGGGGGCGGGGTATGGCTACACCTTC
CASSEYEGAGYGYTF
>TRBJ2-7|TRBV6-5|few|TRBD1
TGTGCCAGCAGCGGGGACAGCACCTACGAGCAGTACTTC
CASSGDSTYEQYF
>TRBJ1-2|TRBV7-9|NA|TRBD1
TGTGCCAGCAGCTTTATTCGACAGGGAGTACATGGCTACACCTTC
CASSFIRQGVHGYTF
>TRBJ2-2|TRBV7-9|NA|NA
TGTGCCAGCAGCCCACAGGGTGGCAACACCGGGGAGCTGTTTTTT
CASSPQGGNTGELFF
>TRBJ2-3|TRBV9|NA|NA
TGTGCCAGCAGCGTAGCTTCTCGAGCGGTGGGTACGCAGTATTTT
CASSVASRAVGTQYF
>TRBJ1-5|TRBV28|NA|TRBD1
TGTGCCAGCAGTCCCCGGGACAGGGTCTCGCAGCCCCAGCATTTT
CASSPRDRVSQPQHF
>TRBJ2-7|TRBV27|once|NA
TGTGCCAGCAGTTTATGGCAGCCCCCAACGGGAGAGCAGTACTTC
CASSLWQPPTGEQYF
>TRBJ2-4|TRBV7-9|NA|NA
TGTGCCAGCAGCTTAATTAAGGGGGACATTCAGTACTTC
CASSLIKGDIQYF
>TRBJ2-1|TRBV7-2|once|TRBD2
TGTGCCAGCAGCTTAGCAAGCGGGGGGGGAAACAATGAGCAGTTCTTC
CASSLASGGGNNEQFF
>TRBJ2-1|TRBV7-2|NA|NA
TGTGCCAGCATCCTAGGGGGGGGCGTGTACAATGAGCAGTTCTTC
CASILGGGVYNEQFF
>TRBJ1-1|TRBV19|NA|NA
TGTGCCAGTACCAACAGGGTTGAAGCTTTCTTT
CASTNRVEAFF
>TRBJ1-2|TRBV4-2|NA|NA
TGTGCCAGCAGCCAAGGCGAGGGAGTGGTACGGCGAGGCTACACCTTC
CASSQGEGVVRRGYTF
>TRBJ2-7|TRBV5-1|NA|TRBD2
TGCGCCAGCAGTGGCGGGGGCTACGAGCAGTACTTC
CASSGGGYEQYF
>TRBJ2-3|TRBV14|NA|NA
TGTGCCAGCAGCCAAGACGGGTCTTCTAGCACAGATACGCAGTATTTT
CASSQDGSSSTDTQYF
>TRBJ2-7|TRBV5-1|NA|NA
TGCGCCAGCAGCTTAGAGGGATACCCAAGCTCCTACGAGCAGTACTTC
CASSLEGYPSSYEQYF
>TRBJ1-3|TRBV28|NA|NA
TGTGCCAGCAGTTTACCCATCAGGGGTGGAAACACCATATATTTT
CASSLPIRGGNTIYF
>TRBJ1-1|TRBV19|NA|NA
TGTGCCACTAACAGGGATCGGAACACTGAAGCTTTCTTT
CATNRDRNTEAFF